The 9 T cell receptor beta chains below come from one sample, sequenced in a study of blood T cell repertoires in COVID-19. Data came from immunoSEQ multiplex PCR; TCRdb stores just in-frame clones and leaves some out. In the table there are 490,000 or so clones, around 85% of which are singletons. The sample was PBMCs or T cells enriched from blood (not recorded which). All receptors derive from a woman aged 60-70 years who had recovered from COVID-19.

This rearrangement joins TRBV6-5 to TRBJ1-6; D unclear. The germline V gene encodes CDR1 MNHEY and CDR2 SVGAGI. CDR3 size: 12 residues. Trimming pared 2 bases from V and 7 bases from J, leaving 3 bases between. CDR3: CASSYQNSPLHF. The CDR3 nucleotides are TGTGCCAGCAGTTACCAAAATTCACCCCTCCACTTT.

This clone was found once. CDR3 in DNA: TGCGCCAGCACCGGGACTTCGGCCAATTCACCCCTCCACTTT. It codes for CASTGTSANSPLHF. This chain uses TRBV10-2 with TRBJ1-6, with D perhaps TRBD1 (5 bases). The CDR3 extends over 14 amino acids. Trimming took 7 bases from V and 7 from J, leaving 14 bases between them. Germline loops: CDR1 WSHSY, CDR2 SAAADI.

The chain carries TRBV30 and TRBJ1-1; D possibly corresponds to TRBD1 (6 bases). V lost 5 bases and J 1 base, leaving 8 bases between the germline ends. From germline, CDR1 is GTSNPN and CDR2 SVGIG (reference sequence). The CDR3 runs to 12 residues. Here the CDR3 reads CAWDRTNTEAFF. CDR3 nucleotides: TGTGCCTGGGACAGGACGAACACTGAAGCTTTCTTT.

Only one count was recorded for this clone. This chain links TRBV6-5 with TRBJ2-1, with TRBD2 as a possible D gene (5 bases). CDR3 length equals 13 residues. The V end was cut by 0 bases, the J end by 9 bases, with 9 bases between. CDR1 and CDR2 (germline): MNHEY, SVGAGI. The DNA of the CDR3 is TGTGCCAGCAGTTACTCGAGAGGGAGTGAGCAGTTCTTC. Protein product: CASSYSRGSEQFF.

This chain joins TRBV5-5 and TRBJ1-1; 8 nucleotides match TRBD1. With V trimmed by 1 base and J by 3 bases, 5 bases remained unmatched. Germline CDR1 reads SGHKS; CDR2 reads YYEKEE (reference sequence). CDR3 length: 15 amino acids. The CDR3, as DNA: TGTGCCAGCAGCTTGAATGGACAGGGAGACACTGAAGCTTTCTTT. Encoded protein: CASSLNGQGDTEAFF.

This clone was seen just once. The chain employs TRBV27 and TRBJ1-5; no definite D call. The V gene's germline CDR1 is MNHEY and CDR2 SMNVEV (reference sequence). V lost 2 bases and J 0 bases, leaving 5 bases between the germline ends. This CDR3 has 14 residues. DNA for the CDR3: TGTGCCAGCAGTTTAGAGTATAGCAATCAGCCCCAGCATTTT. Translated, it gives CASSLEYSNQPQHF.

The rearrangement links TRBV2 to TRBJ2-2; tentative D call: TRBD1 (5 bases). The CDR3 has 16 residues. Per the germline V gene, CDR1 is SNHLY and CDR2 is FYNNEI. Trimming shortened V by 6 bases and J by 7 bases, and 21 bases separated the two germline ends. The CDR3 region has the DNA TGTGCCAGCAGCCCCCGGCATACAGGCGTGGGCGGGGAGCTGTTTTTT. This translates into CASSPRHTGVGGELFF. Based on the CDR3 plus reference TRBV2 and TRBJ2-2, the full variable domain is EPEVTQTPSHQVTQMGQEVILRCVPISNHLYFYWYRQILGQKVEFLVSFYNNEISEKSEIFDDQFSVERPDGSNFTLKIRSTKLEDSAMYFCASSPRHTGVGGELFFGEGSRLTVL.

J is TRBJ1-2 and V is TRBV28; TRBD1 matches 8 bases. The V gene's germline CDR1 is MDHEN and CDR2 SYDVKM. V lost 2 bases and J lost 5; bases outside the gene matches: 7. The CDR3 is made up of 15 amino acids. CDR3 region: CASSLEGTGGYGYTF. The CDR3 DNA reads as TGTGCCAGCAGTTTAGAGGGCACAGGGGGGTATGGCTACACCTTC.

The chain links TRBV11-3 to TRBJ2-2; tentatively, D is TRBD2 (5 bases). Trimming took off 5 bases at V and 4 bases at J, with 8 bases between the two ends. Germline lookup yields CDR1 SGHNT and CDR2 YENEEA. The length of the CDR3 is 13 residues. Written as DNA, the CDR3 is TGTGCCAGCAGCCATACTAGCACCGGGGAGCTGTTTTTT. Its protein is CASSHTSTGELFF.